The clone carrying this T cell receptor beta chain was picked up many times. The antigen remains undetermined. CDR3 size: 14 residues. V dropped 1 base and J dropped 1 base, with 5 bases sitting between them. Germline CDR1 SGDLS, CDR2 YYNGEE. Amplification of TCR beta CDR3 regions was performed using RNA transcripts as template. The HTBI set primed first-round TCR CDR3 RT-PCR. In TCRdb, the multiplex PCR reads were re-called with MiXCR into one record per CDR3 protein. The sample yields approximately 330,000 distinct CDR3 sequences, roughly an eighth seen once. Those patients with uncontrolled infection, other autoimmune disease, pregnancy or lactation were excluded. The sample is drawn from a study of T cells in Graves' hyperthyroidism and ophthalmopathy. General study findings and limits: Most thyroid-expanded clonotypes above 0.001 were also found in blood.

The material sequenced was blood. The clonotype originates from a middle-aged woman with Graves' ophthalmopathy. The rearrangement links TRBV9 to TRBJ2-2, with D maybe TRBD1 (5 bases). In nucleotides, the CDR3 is TGTGCCAGCAGCGTAACAGGGAACACCGGGGAGCTGTTTTTT. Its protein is CASSVTGNTGELFF.